This T cell receptor (beta chain) is drawn from a study of blood T cells in healthy people across ages. A second about 7 to 12 cycle PCR used barcoded and J-beta primers. TCRdb ran MiXCR on the 5' RACE reads and lists one entry per CDR3 protein. The profile shows about 1.6 million distinct CDR3 sequences, 30% to 35% of them singletons. Points from the study as a whole: A strong correlation was found between TCR beta diversity and the percentage of naive T cells.

Worth noting for this clonotype: The antigen is undetermined.

With 5 bases removed from V and 3 bases from J, the gap between germline ends came to 19 bases. The CDR3 extends over 15 amino acids. Germline V gives CDR1 SQVTM, CDR2 ANQGSEA. The chain combines TRBV29-1 with TRBJ1-2; D is undetermined. This sequence was found in a woman aged 25 to 39 in good health. The sample taken for sequencing was blood. The CDR3 DNA reads TGCAGCGTTTTCGCCTCAGGACCGCTTCACTATGGCTACACCTTC. Translated: CSVFASGPLHYGYTF.